The 15 T cell receptor beta chains below all came from one sample that was sequenced in a study of blood T cell repertoires in COVID-19. Only in-frame clones appear in the TCRdb table, and some are missing; sequencing was by immunoSEQ multiplex PCR. The table shows tens of thousands of clones, with around 90% occurring only once. Sequenced: peripheral blood. Every receptor here comes from a human donor in a cohort sampled during active COVID-19.

The chain has TRBV15 and TRBJ1-4, with D possibly matching TRBD1 (5 bases). Germline values: CDR1 LNHNV, CDR2 YYDKDF (reference sequence). V lost 4 bases and J 5 bases, leaving 17 bases between the germline ends. The CDR3 consists of 16 residues. In DNA, the CDR3 is TGTGCCACCAGCAAAGGACGACAGCAATTAAATGAAAAACTGTTTTTT. Translated, it gives CATSKGRQQLNEKLFF.

The chain carries TRBV5-1 and TRBJ2-1, with D tentatively TRBD2 (6 bases). The germline V and J ends were trimmed by 0 bases and 6 bases, with 13 bases remaining between them. The CDR3 runs to 15 residues. The germline gives CDR1 SGHRS, CDR2 YFSETQ. The CDR3 protein is CASSLEPLAANEQFF. As DNA, the CDR3 is TGCGCCAGCAGCTTGGAACCACTAGCTGCCAATGAGCAGTTCTTC.

The chain is built from TRBV6-5 and TRBJ2-4, with a tentative D call TRBD2 (5 bases). Per germline, CDR1 MNHEY and CDR2 SVGAGI. The ends were cut back, 0 bases at V and 0 bases at J, with 9 bases in the middle. The CDR3 spans 16 residues. This chain's CDR3 is CASSYSGDLAKNIQYF. The CDR3 bases are TGTGCCAGCAGTTACTCCGGGGATCTAGCCAAAAACATTCAGTACTTC.

J is TRBJ2-5 and V is TRBV3-1 (or the pseudogene TRBV3-2); 10 nucleotides match TRBD1. The CDR3 extends over 15 amino acids. J lost 5 bases, V lost 1 base, and 4 bases had no gene match. Looked up from germline, CDR1 is LGHDT and CDR2 is YNNKEL (reference sequence). The CDR3 loop reads CASSQAGTGVETQYF. The CDR3 nucleotides read TGTGCCAGCAGCCAAGCCGGGACAGGGGTTGAGACCCAGTACTTC.

This clone was detected once. The V call is TRBV12-3 or TRBV12-4, the J call TRBJ1-5; no reliable D call. The CDR3 has 13 amino acids. Trimming stripped 7 bases from V and 4 bases from J, with 11 bases between. CDR3 amino acids: CASTAARNQPQHF. CDR3 DNA sequence: TGTGCCAGCACCGCGGCTCGGAATCAGCCCCAGCATTTT.

The chain employs TRBV15 and TRBJ2-7; 8 bases align to TRBD1. The CDR3 is 15 amino acids. CDR1 LNHNV and CDR2 YYDKDF come from the germline V gene (reference sequence). J gave up 4 bases and V 1 base, and 6 bases lay outside the gene matches. CDR3 nucleotides: TGTGCCACCAGCAGAGCAACAGGGGGGAAGTACGAGCAGTACTTC. Its translation: CATSRATGGKYEQYF.

The rearrangement joins TRBV4-2 to TRBJ2-3; 9 bases fit TRBD2. The V gene's germline CDR1 is LGHNA and CDR2 YNFKEQ. This CDR3 spans 15 amino acids. J lost 1 base, V lost 5 bases, and 4 bases had no gene match. The CDR3 region is CASSIRLAGTDTQYF. In nucleotides, the CDR3 is TGTGCCAGCAGCATCAGACTAGCGGGCACAGATACGCAGTATTTT.

Notes on this clone: An end of the junction differs from the germline gene, which may be a read error. This chain links TRBV7-9 with TRBJ2-1, with 14 bases matching TRBD2. CDR1 is SEHNR, CDR2 FQNEAQ, per germline (reference sequence). The CDR3 length is 16 residues. As DNA, the CDR3 is TGTGCCAGCAGCTCCGCCCTGACTAGCGGGGGGGCCGCCCTGGTCTTC. Protein: CASSSALTSGGAALVF.

CDR3 sequence reads: CASRLTGGPSYEQYF. CDR3 coding DNA: TGCGCCAGCAGGCTGACAGGGGGACCCTCCTACGAGCAGTACTTC. The gene calls are TRBV23-1 and TRBJ2-7, with 9 bases fitting TRBD1. TRBV23-1 is an ORF for which the function is uncertain. After removal of 6 bases from V and 0 bases from J, the junction contained 6 bases not matched to a gene. This CDR3 contains 15 residues.

This rearrangement joins TRBV7-9 to TRBJ2-7, with D unclear. The CDR3 sequence is 12 residues long. Germline assignment: CDR1 SEHNR and CDR2 FQNEAQ (reference sequence). Between the trimmed V and J ends, which lost 4 bases and 9 bases, there was a span of 13 bases. CDR3 sequence (DNA): TGTGCCAGCAGCTCCGTCCCCTCCGGGCAGTACTTC. It encodes CASSSVPSGQYF.

This clone was seen more than once but under ten times. The genes are TRBV14 and TRBJ2-5; D might be TRBD2 (7 bases). The CDR3 is 14 amino acids. Germline V gives CDR1 SGHDN, CDR2 FVKESK. Trimming pared 4 bases from V and 1 base from J, leaving 10 bases between. The CDR3 loop is CASSPRGGQETQYF. CDR3 in DNA: TGTGCCAGCAGCCCTAGGGGGGGCCAAGAGACCCAGTACTTC.

This chain's CDR3 is CASSSLAGGSTEQFF. The CDR3 DNA sequence: TGCGCCAGCAGCTCTCTAGCGGGGGGGAGTACTGAGCAGTTCTTC. The V gene is TRBV5-1, the J gene TRBJ2-1; 12 bases agree with TRBD2. The junction had 7 bases not matched to a gene; V was cut back by 3 bases and J by 9 bases. The germline CDR1 and CDR2 sequences are SGHRS and YFSETQ. The CDR3 has 15 residues.

The chain joins TRBV29-1 to TRBJ1-2; TRBD1 matches 8 bases. The CDR3 totals 12 residues. After removal of 2 bases from V and 8 bases from J, the junction contained 4 bases not matched to a gene. Germline V gene data show CDR1 as SQVTM and CDR2 as ANQGSEA. The CDR3 sequence is CSVESRGHGYTF. The CDR3 bases are TGCAGCGTTGAATCCAGGGGGCACGGCTACACCTTC.

The chain employs TRBV29-1 and TRBJ1-3; 8 nucleotides line up with TRBD1. Germline values: CDR1 SQVTM, CDR2 ANQGSEA. V shed 5 bases, J shed 0 bases, and the junction held 3 bases outside the gene matches. There are 14 residues in the CDR3. The CDR3 region has the DNA TGCAGCGTTCGGACAGGGTCCTCTGGAAACACCATATATTTT. Protein: CSVRTGSSGNTIYF.

The V call is TRBV28, the J call TRBJ2-2, with 8 bases lining up with TRBD1. The J segment lost 2 bases and the V segment lost 6 bases, leaving 5 bases of the junction unmatched. Germline CDR1 reads MDHEN; CDR2 reads SYDVKM. The CDR3 spans 15 residues. The CDR3 DNA reads as TGTGCCAGCAGCGTGACAGGGGTTAACACCGGGGAGCTGTTTTTT. As protein: CASSVTGVNTGELFF.